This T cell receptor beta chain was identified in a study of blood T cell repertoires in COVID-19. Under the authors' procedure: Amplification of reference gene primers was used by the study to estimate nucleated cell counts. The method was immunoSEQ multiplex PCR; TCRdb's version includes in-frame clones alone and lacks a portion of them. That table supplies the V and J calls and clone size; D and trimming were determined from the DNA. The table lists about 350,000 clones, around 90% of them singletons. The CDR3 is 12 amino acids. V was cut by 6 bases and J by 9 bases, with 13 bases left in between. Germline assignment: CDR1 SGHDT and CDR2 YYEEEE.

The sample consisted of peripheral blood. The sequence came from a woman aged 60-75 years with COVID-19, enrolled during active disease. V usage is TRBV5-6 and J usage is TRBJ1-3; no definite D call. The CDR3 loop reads CASMGRAGTIYF. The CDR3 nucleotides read TGTGCCAGCATGGGCCGCGCCGGCACCATATATTTT. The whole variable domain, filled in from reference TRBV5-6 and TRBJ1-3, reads DAGVTQSPTHLIKTRGQQVTLRCSPKSGHDTVSWYQQALGQGPQFIFQYYEEEERQRGNFPDRFSGHQFPNYSSELNVNALLLGDSALYLCASMGRAGTIYFGEGSWLTVV.